What follows describes a single T cell receptor (beta chain). Its antigen is not known. The data originate from a study of T cell responses to AZD1222 COVID-19 vaccine. TCRdb's copy holds only in-frame clones and misses some; the assay was immunoSEQ multiplex PCR. The table shows about 120,000 clones, with roughly nine tenths occurring only once. Study-wide results and limits: Samples come after the peak T cell response, not at day 14. Vaccine-associated CD4 TCRs spanned spike, dominant at 160-218 and 743-854. Within unmutated variant regions lay the reported targets of nearly half of spike-specific TCRs. Most donors were white British and more were female, and clonal diversity was possibly underestimated.

Germline assignment: CDR1 SGDLS and CDR2 YYNGEE. The V and J ends lost 4 bases and 8 bases respectively, with 12 bases between them. The CDR3 covers 12 residues. V is TRBV9 and J is TRBJ1-2, with unresolved D. The TCR comes from an adult in good health. Here the sequenced sample was peripheral blood, taken on day 0 of AZD1222 vaccination. The CDR3 loop is CASSTQPRGYTF. The CDR3 DNA follows: TGTGCCAGCAGCACCCAACCCCGAGGCTACACCTTC.